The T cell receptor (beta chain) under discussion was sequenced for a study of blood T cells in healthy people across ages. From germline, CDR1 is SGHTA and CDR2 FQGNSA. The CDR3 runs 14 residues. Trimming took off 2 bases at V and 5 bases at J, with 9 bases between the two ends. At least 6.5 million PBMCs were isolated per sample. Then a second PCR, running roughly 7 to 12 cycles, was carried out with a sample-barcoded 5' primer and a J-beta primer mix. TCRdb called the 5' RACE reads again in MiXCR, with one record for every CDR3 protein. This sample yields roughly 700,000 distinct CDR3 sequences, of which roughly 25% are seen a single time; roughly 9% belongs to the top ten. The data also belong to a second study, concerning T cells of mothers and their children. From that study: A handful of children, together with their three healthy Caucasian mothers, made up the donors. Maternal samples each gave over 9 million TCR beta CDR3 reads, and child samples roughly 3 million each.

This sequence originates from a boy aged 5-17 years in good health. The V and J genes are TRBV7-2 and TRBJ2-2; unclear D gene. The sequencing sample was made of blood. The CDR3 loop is CASSLQDTTGELFF. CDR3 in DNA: TGTGCCAGCAGCTTACAGGATACGACCGGGGAGCTGTTTTTT.